The table lists the clone carrying this T cell receptor (beta chain) with many counts. V shed 7 bases and J shed 2 bases, with 11 bases lying between them. The CDR3 contains 13 residues. Germline V gives CDR1 ENHRY, CDR2 SYGVKD. TCRdb independently ran MiXCR on the RT-PCR reads; one entry per CDR3 protein. This table holds 650,000 to 800,000 distinct CDR3 sequences, approximately 14% found once. The receptor's source is a female donor in good health, serving as a healthy control. The chain recombines TRBV10-3 with TRBJ2-5, with D perhaps assigned TRBD1 or TRBD2 (5 bases each). The specimen was memory CD4+ T cells from blood. In nucleotides, the CDR3 is TGTGCCATCAACCGGGACGGGCAAGAGACCCAGTACTTC. Its translation is CAINRDGQETQYF.